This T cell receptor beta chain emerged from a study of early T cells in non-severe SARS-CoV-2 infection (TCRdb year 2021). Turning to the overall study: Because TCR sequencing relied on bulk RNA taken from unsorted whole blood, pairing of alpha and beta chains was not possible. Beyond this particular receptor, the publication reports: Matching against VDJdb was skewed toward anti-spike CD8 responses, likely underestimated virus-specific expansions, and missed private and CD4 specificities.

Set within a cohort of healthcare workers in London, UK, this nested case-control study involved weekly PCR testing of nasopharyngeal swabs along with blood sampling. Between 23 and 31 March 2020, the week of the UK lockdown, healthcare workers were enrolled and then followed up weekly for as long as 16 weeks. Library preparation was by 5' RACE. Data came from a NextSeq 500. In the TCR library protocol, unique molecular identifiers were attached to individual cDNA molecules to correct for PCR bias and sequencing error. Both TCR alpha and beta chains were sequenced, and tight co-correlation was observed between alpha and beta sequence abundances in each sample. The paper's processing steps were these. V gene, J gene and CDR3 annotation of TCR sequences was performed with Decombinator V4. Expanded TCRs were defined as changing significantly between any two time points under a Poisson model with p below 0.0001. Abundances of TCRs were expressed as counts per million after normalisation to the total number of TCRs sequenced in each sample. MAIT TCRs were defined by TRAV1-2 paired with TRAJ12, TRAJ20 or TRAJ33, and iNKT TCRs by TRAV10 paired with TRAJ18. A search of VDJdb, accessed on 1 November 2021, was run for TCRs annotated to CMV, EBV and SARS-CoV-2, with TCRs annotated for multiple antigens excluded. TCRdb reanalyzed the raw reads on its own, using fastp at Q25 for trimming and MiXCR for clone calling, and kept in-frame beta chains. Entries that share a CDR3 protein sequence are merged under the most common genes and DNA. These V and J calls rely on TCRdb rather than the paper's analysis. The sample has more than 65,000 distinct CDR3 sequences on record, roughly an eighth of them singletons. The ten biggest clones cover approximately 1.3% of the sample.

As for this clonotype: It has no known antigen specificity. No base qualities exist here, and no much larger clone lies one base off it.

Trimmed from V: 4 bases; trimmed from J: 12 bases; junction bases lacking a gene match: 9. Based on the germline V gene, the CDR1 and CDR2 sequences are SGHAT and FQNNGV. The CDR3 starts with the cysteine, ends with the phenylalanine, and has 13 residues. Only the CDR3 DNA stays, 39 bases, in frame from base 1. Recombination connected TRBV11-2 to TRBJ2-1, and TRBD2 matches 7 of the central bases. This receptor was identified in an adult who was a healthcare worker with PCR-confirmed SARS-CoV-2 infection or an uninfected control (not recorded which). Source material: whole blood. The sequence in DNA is TGTGCCAGCAGCTATGGACTAGGGGTTGGGCAGTTCTTC. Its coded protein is CASSYGLGVGQFF.